This T cell receptor (beta chain) was captured in a study of blood T cell repertoires in COVID-19. Turning to the study itself: There were acute and convalescent COVID-19 samples, and they came from the United States, Italy and Spain. PBMCs, B-cell-depleted T cells, or T cells provided the cDNA or gDNA that made up the material.

Methods used by the authors: Estimated nucleated cell counts came from reference gene primer amplification. Using immunoSEQ multiplex PCR, the repertoire was profiled, and TCRdb retains in-frame clones only, with some absent. V and J calls and clone size come straight from that table; D and trimming were deduced from the DNA. The sample includes some 120,000 clones, approximately 80% seen only once; the top ten take 7.5%. Per germline, CDR1 MNHNY and CDR2 SVGAGI (reference sequence). CDR3 length equals 11 residues. V was clipped by 6 bases and J by 12 bases, with 12 bases between them. The sequencing input was peripheral blood. This clonotype originated in a man aged 70-80 years with active or convalescent COVID-19. The chain recombines TRBV6-6 with TRBJ2-1; weak D call: TRBD2 (6 bases). CDR3 DNA: TGTGCCAGCAGAGAGGAGACTAGGCAGTTCTTC. This codes for CASREETRQFF.